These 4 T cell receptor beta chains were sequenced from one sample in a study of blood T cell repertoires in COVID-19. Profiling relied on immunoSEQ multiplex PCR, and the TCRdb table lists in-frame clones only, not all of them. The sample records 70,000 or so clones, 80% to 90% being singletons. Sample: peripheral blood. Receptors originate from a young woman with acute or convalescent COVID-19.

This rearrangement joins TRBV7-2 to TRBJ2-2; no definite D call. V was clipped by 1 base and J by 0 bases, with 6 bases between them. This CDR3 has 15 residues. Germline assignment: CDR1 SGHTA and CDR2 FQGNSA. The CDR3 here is CASSLGATNTGELFF. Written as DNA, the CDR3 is TGTGCCAGCAGCTTAGGGGCAACGAACACCGGGGAGCTGTTTTTT.

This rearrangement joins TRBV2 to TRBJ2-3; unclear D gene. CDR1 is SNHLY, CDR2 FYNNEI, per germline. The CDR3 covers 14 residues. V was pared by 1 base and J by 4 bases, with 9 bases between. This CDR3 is CASSEGLVADTQYF. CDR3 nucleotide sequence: TGTGCCAGCAGTGAAGGACTCGTAGCAGATACGCAGTATTTT.

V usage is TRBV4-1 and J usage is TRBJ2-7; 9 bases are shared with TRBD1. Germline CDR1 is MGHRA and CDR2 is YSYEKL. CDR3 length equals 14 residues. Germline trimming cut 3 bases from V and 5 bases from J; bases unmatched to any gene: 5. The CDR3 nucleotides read TGCGCCAGCAGCCAGCCGGGACAGGGAAACGAGCAGTACTTC. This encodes CASSQPGQGNEQYF.

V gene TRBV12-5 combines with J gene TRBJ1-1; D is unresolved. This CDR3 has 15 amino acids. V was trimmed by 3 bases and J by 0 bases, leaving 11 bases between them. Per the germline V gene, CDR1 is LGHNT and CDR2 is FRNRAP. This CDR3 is CASGFFGGLNTEAFF. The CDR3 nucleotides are TGTGCTAGTGGTTTCTTTGGAGGATTGAACACTGAAGCTTTCTTT.